The clone carrying this T cell receptor (beta chain) appeared a single time. Germline CDR1 reads SGHRS; CDR2 reads YFSETQ. The CDR3 runs to 16 residues. V was trimmed by 1 base and J by 0 bases, leaving 11 bases between them. The data were taken from a study of blood T cell repertoires in COVID-19. Profiling relied on immunoSEQ multiplex PCR, and the TCRdb table lists in-frame clones only, not all of them. Of about 74,000 clones in the sample, roughly four fifths are singletons; the top ten hold about a third. Sequences were obtained from peripheral blood. The gene calls are TRBV5-1 and TRBJ2-1; no reliable D call. The sequence came from a man between 65 and 79 years old with acute or convalescent COVID-19. The CDR3 reads CASSLSGLSSYNEQFF. The CDR3 DNA sequence: TGCGCCAGCAGCTTGTCAGGCCTAAGCTCCTACAATGAGCAGTTCTTC.